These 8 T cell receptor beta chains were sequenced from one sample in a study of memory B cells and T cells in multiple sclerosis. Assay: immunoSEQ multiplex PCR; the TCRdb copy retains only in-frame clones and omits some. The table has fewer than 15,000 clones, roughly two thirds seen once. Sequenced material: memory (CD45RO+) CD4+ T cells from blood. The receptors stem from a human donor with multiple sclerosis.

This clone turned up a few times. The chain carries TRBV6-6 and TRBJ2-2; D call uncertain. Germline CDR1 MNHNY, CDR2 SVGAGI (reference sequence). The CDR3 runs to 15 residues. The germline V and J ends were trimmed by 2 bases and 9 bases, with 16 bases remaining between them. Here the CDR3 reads CASSYTSTPQRELFF. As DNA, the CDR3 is TGTGCCAGCAGTTACACTTCGACACCCCAGCGGGAGCTGTTTTTT.

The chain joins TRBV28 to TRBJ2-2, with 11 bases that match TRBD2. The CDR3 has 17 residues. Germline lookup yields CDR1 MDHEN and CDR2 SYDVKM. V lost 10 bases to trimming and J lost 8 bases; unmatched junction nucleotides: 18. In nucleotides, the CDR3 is TGTGCCACGGGGGCTAGCGGGAGGTTCATGTCAGCGGGGGAGCTGTTTTTT. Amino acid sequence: CATGASGRFMSAGELFF.

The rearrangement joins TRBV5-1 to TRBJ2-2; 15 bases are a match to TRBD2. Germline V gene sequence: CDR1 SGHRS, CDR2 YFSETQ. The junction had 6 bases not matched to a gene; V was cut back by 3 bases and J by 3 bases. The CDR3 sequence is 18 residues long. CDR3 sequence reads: CASSSGLAGGKDTGELFF. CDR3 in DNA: TGCGCCAGCAGCTCCGGACTAGCGGGAGGGAAGGACACCGGGGAGCTGTTTTTT.

As DNA, the CDR3 is TGCGCCAGCAGCTTGGCTGACAGGGCTAGGGCTTTCTTT. Protein: CASSLADRARAFF. The chain links TRBV5-1 to TRBJ1-1, with 7 bases identical to TRBD1. The trim removed 0 bases at V and 11 bases at J, leaving 7 bases unmatched. The germline V gene has CDR1 SGHRS and CDR2 YFSETQ. The CDR3 has 13 residues. Based on the CDR3 plus reference TRBV5-1 and TRBJ1-1, the full variable domain is KAGVTQTPRYLIKTRGQQVTLSCSPISGHRSVSWYQQTPGQGLQFLFEYFSETQRNKGNFPGRFSGRQFSNSRSEMNVSTLELGDSALYLCASSLADRARAFFGQGTRLTVV.

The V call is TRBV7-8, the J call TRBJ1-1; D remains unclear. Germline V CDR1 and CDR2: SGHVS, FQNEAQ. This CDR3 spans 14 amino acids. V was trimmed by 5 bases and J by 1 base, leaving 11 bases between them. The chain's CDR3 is CASSKEWPNTEAFF. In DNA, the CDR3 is TGTGCCAGCAGCAAGGAGTGGCCGAACACTGAAGCTTTCTTT. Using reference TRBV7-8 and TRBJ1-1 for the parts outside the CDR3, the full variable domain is GAGVSQSPRYKVAKRGQDVALRCDPISGHVSLFWYQQALGQGPEFLTYFQNEAQLDKSGLPSDRFFAERPEGSVSTLKIQRTQQEDSAVYLCASSKEWPNTEAFFGQGTRLTVV.

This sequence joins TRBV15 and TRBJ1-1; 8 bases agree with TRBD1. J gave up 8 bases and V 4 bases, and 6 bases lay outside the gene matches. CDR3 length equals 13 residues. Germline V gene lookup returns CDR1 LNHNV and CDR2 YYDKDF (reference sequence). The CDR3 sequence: CATSKAGGGEAFF. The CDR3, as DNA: TGTGCCACCAGCAAAGCAGGGGGCGGGGAAGCTTTCTTT.

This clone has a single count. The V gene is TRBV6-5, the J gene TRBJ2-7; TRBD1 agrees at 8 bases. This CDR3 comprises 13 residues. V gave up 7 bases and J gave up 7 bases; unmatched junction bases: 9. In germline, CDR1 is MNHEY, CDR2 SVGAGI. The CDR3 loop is CASNPGGSEEQYF. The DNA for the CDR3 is TGTGCCAGCAATCCAGGGGGCTCGGAGGAGCAGTACTTC.

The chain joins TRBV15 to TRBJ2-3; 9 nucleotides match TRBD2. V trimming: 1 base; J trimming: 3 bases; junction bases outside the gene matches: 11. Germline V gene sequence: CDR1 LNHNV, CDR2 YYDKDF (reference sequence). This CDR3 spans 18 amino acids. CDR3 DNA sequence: TGTGCCACCAGCAGAGTCCGGGTTAGCGGGGGTCCGACAGATACGCAGTATTTT. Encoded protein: CATSRVRVSGGPTDTQYF.